This TCR beta chain stems from a study of blood T cell repertoires in COVID-19 (dated by TCRdb to 2019 to 2021). Context from the whole study: The collaborator samples originated in the United States, Italy and Spain and spanned the acute and convalescent phases of COVID-19. Subjects who had been exposed to COVID-19, were actively infected with it, or had recovered from it provided the deeply sampled blood TCRbeta repertoires that made up the dataset. HLA class I and class II types, where available, came from metadata supplied by the sample provider rather than from assay-based typing. The repertoires were released in a freely available public database intended as a resource for research on the immune response to SARS-CoV-2. Nearly every sample came with metadata listing a de-identified subject ID, COVID-19 status, age in years and sex. Samples came from the ongoing ImmuneRACE study (first 160 participants) plus 1,254 subjects from 6 global collaborators. The prospective study material was composed of cDNA or gDNA derived from T cells, B-cell-depleted T cells, or PBMCs. The full study reports these points: The quantity of clinical and demographic metadata differed by source and by participant and was supplied without curation.

On this clone itself: Its antigen is unknown. Per-base quality was not reported, and no clone a single base away is much larger than it.

TCRbeta CDR3 regions were amplified from genomic DNA using the immunoSEQ Assay, a bias-controlled multiplex PCR. The published analysis was carried out like this. Within the assay, amplification of reference gene primers was used to estimate how many nucleated cells each sample contained. Sequence reads were collapsed and filtered to measure the absolute abundance of every unique TCRbeta CDR3 rearrangement. For each sample, productive Simpson clonality was calculated by taking the square root of Simpson's diversity index across productive rearrangements. TCRdb carries this immuneACCESS record with in-frame sequences only. Its versions omit some clonotypes, under half of them owing to an unresolved V gene in the studies checked, with the rest unexplained. V, J and clone size are taken as reported in that table, and D and trimming were inferred from the DNA itself. Counted in this sample were 150,000 to 200,000 clones; around 80% of them appeared once. Roughly 14% of the sample goes to the ten largest clones.

From the cysteine up to the phenylalanine, the CDR3 has a length of 17 residues. The CDR3 DNA has 51 bases and is translated from base 1. V gives up 0 bases and J gives up 2 bases, and the segment between their germline ends measures 14 bases. CDR1 and CDR2 were assigned from the germline V gene (reference sequence) as LGHDT and YNNKEL. Enrolling through a virtual design, the prospective study's participants ranged in age from roughly 18 to 90 years and lived across approximately 25 United States geographic areas. To assign participants to cohorts, the prospective study relied on clinical history that participants themselves reported in a screening survey and a study questionnaire. Exposed participants had been in contact, within 2 weeks of entering the study, with a person who had a PCR-confirmed or clinician-diagnosed case of COVID-19. Each participant in the prospective study had whole blood, serum and a nasopharyngeal or oropharyngeal swab collected by mobile phlebotomists. Over a roughly 2-month period, participants in the prospective study had the option of providing additional blood draws and questionnaires. Before DNA extraction, blood samples from the prospective study were shipped at room temperature or frozen.

This chain joins TRBV3-1 (or the pseudogene TRBV3-2) to TRBJ1-5; a tentative D match to TRBD1 spans 6 bases. Specimen: PBMCs or T cells enriched from blood (not recorded which). The receptor comes from a man aged 60 to 69 who had been exposed to COVID-19. The DNA reads as follows: TGTGCCAGCAGCCAAGAAATGCGGGGGGCGTGCAATCAGCCCCAGCATTTT. Its protein is CASSQEMRGACNQPQHF.